One sample yielded the 32 T cell receptor beta chains listed below, sequenced in a study of blood T cell repertoires in COVID-19. TCRdb's table, derived via immunoSEQ multiplex PCR, lists solely in-frame clones and lacks some. The top ten clones hold 15% to 19% of a sample with under 75,000 clones, roughly 81% of them seen once. The sequenced sample consisted of peripheral blood. The receptors come from an elderly man with acute or convalescent COVID-19.

The chain couples TRBV29-1 to TRBJ2-3; 9 positions match TRBD2. This CDR3 spans 14 amino acids. With 3 bases clipped from V and 3 bases from J, the junction kept 4 bases outside the gene matches. The germline gives CDR1 SQVTM, CDR2 ANQGSEA. The CDR3 nucleotides read TGCAGCGTTGAGTTAAGCGGGAGGACAGATACGCAGTATTTT. This encodes CSVELSGRTDTQYF.

The CDR3 DNA reads as TGTGCCAGTAGTCCCGGGACAGGGGAACTGTTTTTT. The encoded protein is CASSPGTGELFF. The genes are TRBV19 and TRBJ1-4; 10 bases fit TRBD1. The CDR3 length is 12 residues. With 5 bases clipped from V and 12 bases from J, the junction kept 3 bases outside the gene matches. Germline values: CDR1 LNHDA, CDR2 SQIVND (reference sequence).

The genes are TRBV7-9 and TRBJ1-2; D is unresolved. Germline-derived CDR1 and CDR2 are SEHNR and FQNEAQ (reference sequence). This CDR3 is 14 amino acids long. V was trimmed by 2 bases and J by 2 bases, leaving 9 bases between them. The CDR3 spells CASSLPVPNYGYTF. Here the CDR3 DNA reads TGTGCCAGCAGCTTACCCGTCCCCAACTATGGCTACACCTTC.

This chain links TRBV28 with TRBJ2-1; D is uncertain. CDR3 size: 13 residues. The V end was cut by 5 bases, the J end by 7 bases, with 12 bases between. From germline, CDR1 is MDHEN and CDR2 SYDVKM. The CDR3 nucleotides are TGTGCCAGCAGTCCGTCGGGTCTAAATGAGCAGTTCTTC. Translated, it gives CASSPSGLNEQFF.

The genes are TRBV6-5 and TRBJ1-4; D is unresolved. The germline V and J ends were trimmed by 0 bases and 1 base, with 6 bases remaining between them. Germline values: CDR1 MNHEY, CDR2 SVGAGI. CDR3 size: 15 residues. CDR3 in amino acids: CASSYSWRTNEKLFF. The CDR3 bases are TGTGCCAGCAGTTACTCTTGGAGAACTAATGAAAAACTGTTTTTT.

The J gene is TRBJ2-7, the V gene TRBV19; 9 nucleotides match TRBD1. This CDR3 contains 15 residues. The V and J ends lost 3 bases and 3 bases, in that order; junction bases with no gene match: 6. Germline values: CDR1 LNHDA, CDR2 SQIVND (reference sequence). Here the CDR3 reads CASSIEGQGHYEQYF. The CDR3 DNA reads TGTGCCAGTAGTATCGAGGGACAGGGTCACTACGAGCAGTACTTC.

The chain recombines TRBV19 with TRBJ1-2, with 8 bases identical to TRBD1. Per germline, CDR1 LNHDA and CDR2 SQIVND (reference sequence). Trimming removed 5 bases from V and 4 bases from J; junction bases left unmatched: 12. The CDR3 spans 16 residues. CDR3 protein: CASSSTPDRALYGYTF. The CDR3 coding sequence is TGTGCCAGTAGTTCTACCCCGGACAGGGCACTCTATGGCTACACCTTC.

A single count supports this clone. The V call is TRBV6-5, the J call TRBJ2-7; perhaps TRBD1 as D (6 bases). V was trimmed by 5 bases and J by 5 bases, leaving 10 bases between them. The CDR3 runs to 12 residues. Germline-derived CDR1 and CDR2 are MNHEY and SVGAGI. As DNA, the CDR3 is TGTGCCAGCAGTAGACGACAGGACGAGCAGTACTTC. Amino acids: CASSRRQDEQYF.

The chain joins TRBV24-1 to TRBJ2-2; perhaps TRBD1 as D (5 bases). V lost 4 bases, J lost 5 bases, and 13 bases lay in between. CDR1 is KGHDR and CDR2 is SFDVKD in the germline V gene. The length of the CDR3 is 15 residues. The CDR3 region is CATSDRARGTGELFF. CDR3 bases: TGTGCCACCAGTGACCGAGCAAGGGGAACCGGGGAGCTGTTTTTT.

The V call is TRBV6-5, the J call TRBJ1-1; D is possibly TRBD1 (6 bases). CDR1 MNHEY and CDR2 SVGAGI come from the germline V gene. This CDR3 is built from 14 residues. V was trimmed by 5 bases and J by 1 base, leaving 11 bases between them. The CDR3 DNA sequence: TGTGCCAGCAGTCCAGGACAGCCGAACACTGAAGCTTTCTTT. It translates to CASSPGQPNTEAFF.

The V and J genes are TRBV5-1 and TRBJ2-1; D is unclear. The germline V and J ends were trimmed by 3 bases and 6 bases, with 7 bases remaining between them. The germline V gene encodes CDR1 SGHRS and CDR2 YFSETQ. The CDR3 loop spans 12 amino acids. The CDR3 sequence is CASSSGINEQFF. CDR3 nucleotide sequence: TGCGCCAGCAGCTCGGGTATCAATGAGCAGTTCTTC.

The CDR3 sequence: CASSLIFGGSPDTQYF. The CDR3, as DNA: TGCGCCAGCAGCTTGATATTCGGCGGGAGCCCAGATACGCAGTATTTT. This chain uses TRBV5-1 with TRBJ2-3, with TRBD2 identical over 7 bases. Germline CDR1 reads SGHRS; CDR2 reads YFSETQ. This CDR3 contains 16 residues. With 1 base clipped from V and 4 bases from J, the junction kept 9 bases outside the gene matches. The full variable domain, completed using reference TRBV5-1 and TRBJ2-3, is KAGVTQTPRYLIKTRGQQVTLSCSPISGHRSVSWYQQTPGQGLQFLFEYFSETQRNKGNFPGRFSGRQFSNSRSEMNVSTLELGDSALYLCASSLIFGGSPDTQYFGPGTRLTVL.

The rearrangement links TRBV19 to TRBJ2-1; 7 nucleotides align to TRBD2. The CDR3 length is 14 residues. Germline CDR1 and CDR2: LNHDA and SQIVND (reference sequence). V was clipped by 5 bases and J by 5 bases; unmatched bases: 6. The CDR3 loop reads CASSSVSGHNEQFF. CDR3 sequence (DNA): TGTGCCAGTAGTTCGGTTAGCGGGCACAATGAGCAGTTCTTC.

The chain joins TRBV27 to TRBJ2-7; 7 bases align to TRBD1. The J segment lost 7 bases and the V segment lost 4 bases, leaving 1 base of the junction unmatched. CDR1 and CDR2 from the germline V gene are MNHEY and SMNVEV (reference sequence). CDR3 length equals 11 residues. The DNA for the CDR3 is TGTGCCAGCAGTTGGGGACAGGAGCAGTACTTC. Amino acid sequence: CASSWGQEQYF.

CDR3 residues: CASSDRGNQPQHF. CDR3 nucleotides: TGTGCCAGCAGTGACAGGGGGAATCAGCCCCAGCATTTT. The V call is TRBV2, the J call TRBJ1-5; 7 positions match TRBD1. The V gene end was trimmed by 3 bases and the J gene end by 4 bases; junction bases not matched to a gene: 0. CDR1 and CDR2 (germline): SNHLY, FYNNEI. The CDR3 sequence is 13 residues long.

The genes are TRBV6-2 or TRBV6-3 and TRBJ1-5, with 8 nucleotides matching TRBD1. Germline trimming cut 2 bases from V and 0 bases from J; bases unmatched to any gene: 12. The CDR3 runs to 19 residues. Per germline, CDR1 MNHEY and CDR2 SVGEGT. CDR3 amino acids: CASSYLPRQGYYSNQPQHF. In DNA, the CDR3 is TGTGCCAGCAGTTACCTCCCCCGACAGGGGTACTATAGCAATCAGCCCCAGCATTTT.

The V call is TRBV11-2, the J call TRBJ2-3; D is ambiguous. The CDR3 covers 13 residues. From germline, CDR1 is SGHAT and CDR2 FQNNGV. Trimming removed 6 bases at V and 1 base at J, with 8 bases between. The CDR3 sequence: CASRLAGTDTQYF. CDR3 in DNA: TGTGCCAGCAGATTGGCTGGCACAGATACGCAGTATTTT.

The rearrangement joins TRBV7-2 to TRBJ2-2; D is perhaps TRBD2 (5 bases). Trimming took off 5 bases at V and 5 bases at J, with 12 bases between the two ends. This CDR3 has 14 residues. Germline assignment: CDR1 SGHTA and CDR2 FQGNSA. The CDR3 DNA follows: TGTGCCAGCAGCCCGGCGGGCGGAACCGGGGAGCTGTTTTTT. Encoded protein: CASSPAGGTGELFF.

The rearrangement joins TRBV18 to TRBJ1-2; D might be TRBD1 (5 bases). The germline V gene encodes CDR1 KGHSH and CDR2 LQKENI. V shed 5 bases and J shed 3 bases, with 16 bases lying between them. The CDR3 contains 15 residues. The chain's CDR3 is CASSSTRTGDYGYTF. In DNA, the CDR3 is TGTGCCAGCTCATCAACGAGGACGGGGGACTATGGCTACACCTTC.

The CDR3 is CASSPTGAGAGWNEQFF. Here the CDR3 DNA reads TGTGCCAGCAGCCCCACCGGAGCGGGGGCGGGGTGGAATGAGCAGTTCTTC. The V gene is TRBV7-9, the J gene TRBJ2-1; TRBD2 agrees at 8 bases. Germline loops: CDR1 SEHNR, CDR2 FQNEAQ (reference sequence). V was pared by 5 bases and J by 7 bases, with 16 bases of the junction left unmatched. This CDR3 is 17 amino acids long.

The chain has TRBV10-3 and TRBJ2-7, with D uncertain. The CDR3 is 13 amino acids. Trimming removed 6 bases from V and 5 bases from J, with 14 bases in between. CDR1 and CDR2 (germline): ENHRY, SYGVKD. The CDR3 DNA follows: TGTGCCATCAGACTCCCAGGCCTCGACGAGCAGTACTTC. As protein: CAIRLPGLDEQYF.

The V and J genes are TRBV6-5 and TRBJ1-1, with 9 bases matching TRBD1. CDR1 is MNHEY, CDR2 SVGAGI, per germline. The CDR3 extends over 15 amino acids. V was clipped by 6 bases and J by 5 bases; unmatched bases: 10. CDR3 in DNA: TGTGCCAGCAGCTCCGGAGGGACAGGGAGGACTGAAGCTTTCTTT. Amino acid sequence: CASSSGGTGRTEAFF.

V and J are TRBV4-3 and TRBJ2-5; TRBD2 is a possible D gene (6 bases). The CDR3 has 14 amino acids. Germline assignment: CDR1 LGHNA and CDR2 YSLEER. The V and J ends lost 0 bases and 4 bases respectively, with 9 bases between them. The CDR3 sequence is CASSQDRGAETQYF. The CDR3 nucleotides read TGCGCCAGCAGCCAAGATCGCGGGGCAGAGACCCAGTACTTC.

This clone was seen more than once but under ten times. The chain recombines TRBV5-8 with TRBJ1-2; 7 nucleotides agree with TRBD1. The CDR3 loop spans 15 amino acids. V trimming: 2 bases; J trimming: 7 bases; junction bases outside the gene matches: 11. Germline V gene sequence: CDR1 SGHTS, CDR2 YDEGEE. The chain's CDR3 is CASSLTPEQGFGYTF. The CDR3 nucleotides read TGTGCCAGCAGCTTAACTCCCGAACAGGGGTTTGGCTACACCTTC.

The chain is built from TRBV4-3 and TRBJ1-2, with 10 bases that match TRBD1. Germline V gene sequence: CDR1 LGHNA, CDR2 YSLEER. The CDR3 sequence is 15 residues long. V dropped 0 bases and J dropped 5; count of bases not matched to a gene: 3. DNA for the CDR3: TGCGCCAGCAGCCAAGATCGGGACAGGGGTTATGGCTACACCTTC. It encodes CASSQDRDRGYGYTF.

This chain joins TRBV19 and TRBJ2-5; 8 positions agree with TRBD2. The CDR3 has 17 amino acids. With V trimmed by 6 bases and J by 4 bases, 16 bases remained unmatched. Per the germline V gene, CDR1 is LNHDA and CDR2 is SQIVND (reference sequence). The CDR3 DNA reads as TGTGCCAGTAGGAGGGGACTAGTTAACGCAGTCGGAGAGACCCAGTACTTC. It specifies CASRRGLVNAVGETQYF.

The chain is built from TRBV30 and TRBJ1-6; 8 nucleotides agree with TRBD1. This CDR3 is 12 amino acids long. With V trimmed by 1 base and J by 16 bases, 6 bases remained unmatched. Germline-derived CDR1 and CDR2 are GTSNPN and SVGIG (reference sequence). CDR3 DNA sequence: TGTGCCTGGAGTGGGGGGACAGGAAAACTCCACTTT. Amino acid sequence: CAWSGGTGKLHF.

The chain links TRBV21-1 to TRBJ2-5; the D call of TRBD1 is as the table states it, not checked on the DNA. TRBV21-1 is shown as a pseudogene. The CDR3 contains 17 residues. CDR3 sequence (DNA): TGTGCCAGCAGCAAAGCGGTTGGGCAGGGGGAACAAGAGACCCAGTACTTC. It yields the protein CASSKAVGQGEQETQYF.

CDR3 amino acids: CASSPRRGSGNTIYF. CDR3 coding DNA: TGTGCCAGCAGCCCCCGGAGGGGCTCTGGAAACACCATATATTTT. V usage is TRBV28 and J usage is TRBJ1-3, with a possible D match to TRBD1 (5 bases). The CDR3 has 15 amino acids. V lost 6 bases and J lost 0, with 12 bases in between. Germline assignment: CDR1 MDHEN and CDR2 SYDVKM.

This clone appeared a single time. The chain recombines TRBV24-1 with TRBJ2-1; D might be TRBD2 (5 bases). This CDR3 has 15 amino acids. Germline CDR1 KGHDR, CDR2 SFDVKD. V was cut by 5 bases and J by 5 bases, with 15 bases left in between. CDR3 protein: CATSAPGSNNNEQFF. CDR3 nucleotide sequence: TGTGCCACCAGTGCCCCGGGATCTAATAACAATGAGCAGTTCTTC.

CDR3 nucleotide sequence: TGTGCCAGCAGCCAAGGTCTAGCGGGGTCCTACAATGAGCAGTTCTTC. It encodes CASSQGLAGSYNEQFF. This chain joins TRBV3-1 (or the pseudogene TRBV3-2) and TRBJ2-1; 9 positions match TRBD2. CDR1 LGHDT and CDR2 YNNKEL come from the germline V gene (reference sequence). Unmatched junction bases numbered 2, after V lost 1 base and J lost 1 base. CDR3 length: 16 amino acids.

The chain recombines TRBV19 with TRBJ1-6, with 9 bases aligning to TRBD1. CDR3 length equals 15 residues. The J segment lost 10 bases and the V segment lost 5 bases, leaving 9 bases of the junction unmatched. Germline CDR1 and CDR2: LNHDA and SQIVND (reference sequence). The CDR3 is CASSRDRVGKSPLHF. The CDR3 nucleotides are TGTGCCAGTAGTCGGGACAGGGTCGGCAAGTCACCCCTCCACTTT.